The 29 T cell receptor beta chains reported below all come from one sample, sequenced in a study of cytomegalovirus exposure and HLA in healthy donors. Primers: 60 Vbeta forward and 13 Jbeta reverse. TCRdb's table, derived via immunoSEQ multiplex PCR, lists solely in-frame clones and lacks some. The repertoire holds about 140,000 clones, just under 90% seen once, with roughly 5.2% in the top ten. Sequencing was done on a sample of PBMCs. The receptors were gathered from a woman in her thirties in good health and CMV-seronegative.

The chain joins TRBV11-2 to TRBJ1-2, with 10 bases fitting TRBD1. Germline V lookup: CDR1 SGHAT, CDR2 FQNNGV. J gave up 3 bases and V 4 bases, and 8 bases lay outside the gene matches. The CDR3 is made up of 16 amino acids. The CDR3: CASSSPRDRGDYGYTF. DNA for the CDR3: TGTGCCAGCAGCTCCCCCCGGGACAGGGGCGACTATGGCTACACCTTC.

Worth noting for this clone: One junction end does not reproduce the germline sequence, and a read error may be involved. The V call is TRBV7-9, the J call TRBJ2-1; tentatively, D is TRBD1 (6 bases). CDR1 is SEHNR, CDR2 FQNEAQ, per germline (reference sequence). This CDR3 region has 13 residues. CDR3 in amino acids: CSSSLDRSNEQFF. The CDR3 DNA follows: TGTTCCAGCAGCTTAGACAGGAGCAATGAGCAGTTCTTC.

The CDR3 region is CATSSSLWGYNQPQHF. Written as DNA, the CDR3 is TGTGCCACCAGCAGCTCCTTATGGGGCTACAATCAGCCCCAGCATTTT. V is TRBV15 and J is TRBJ1-5; weak D call: TRBD1 (5 bases). Germline V gene sequence: CDR1 LNHNV, CDR2 YYDKDF (reference sequence). The CDR3 consists of 16 residues. Between the trimmed V and J ends, which lost 3 bases and 3 bases, there was a span of 15 bases.

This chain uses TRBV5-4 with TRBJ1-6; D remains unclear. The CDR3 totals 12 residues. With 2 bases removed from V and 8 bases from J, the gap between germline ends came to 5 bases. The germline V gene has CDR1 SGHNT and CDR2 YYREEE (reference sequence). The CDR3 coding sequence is TGTGCCAGCAGCTTCGGTGATTCACCCCTCCACTTT. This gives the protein CASSFGDSPLHF.

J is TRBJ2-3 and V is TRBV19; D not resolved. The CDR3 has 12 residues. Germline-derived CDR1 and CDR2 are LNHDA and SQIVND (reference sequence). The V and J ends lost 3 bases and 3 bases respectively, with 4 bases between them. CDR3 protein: CASSIGTDTQYF. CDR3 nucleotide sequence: TGTGCCAGTAGTATCGGGACAGATACGCAGTATTTT.

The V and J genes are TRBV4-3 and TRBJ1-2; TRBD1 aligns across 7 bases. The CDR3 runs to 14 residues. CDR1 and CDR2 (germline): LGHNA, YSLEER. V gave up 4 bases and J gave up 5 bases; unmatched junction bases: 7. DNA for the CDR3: TGCGCCAGCAGCCCCGGACAGGCCCCGTATGGCTACACCTTC. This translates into CASSPGQAPYGYTF.

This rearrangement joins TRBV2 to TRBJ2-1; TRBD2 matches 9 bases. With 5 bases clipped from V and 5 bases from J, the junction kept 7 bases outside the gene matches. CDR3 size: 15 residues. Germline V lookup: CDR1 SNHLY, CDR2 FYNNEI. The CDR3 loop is CASSFGLAINNEQFF. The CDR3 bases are TGTGCCAGCAGTTTCGGACTAGCGATAAACAATGAGCAGTTCTTC.

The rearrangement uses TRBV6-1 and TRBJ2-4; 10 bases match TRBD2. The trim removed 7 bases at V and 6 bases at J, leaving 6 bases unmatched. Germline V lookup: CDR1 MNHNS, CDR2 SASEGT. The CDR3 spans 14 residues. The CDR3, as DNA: TGTGCCAGCAACCAGCGGGGGGGCCGAAACATTCAGTACTTC. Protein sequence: CASNQRGGRNIQYF.

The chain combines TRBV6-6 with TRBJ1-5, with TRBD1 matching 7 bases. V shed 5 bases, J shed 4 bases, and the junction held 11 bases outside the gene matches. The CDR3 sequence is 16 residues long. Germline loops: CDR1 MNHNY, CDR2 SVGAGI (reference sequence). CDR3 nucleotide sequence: TGTGCCAGCAGTGCTTTGGGACAGACCACAAATCAGCCCCAGCATTTT. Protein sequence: CASSALGQTTNQPQHF.

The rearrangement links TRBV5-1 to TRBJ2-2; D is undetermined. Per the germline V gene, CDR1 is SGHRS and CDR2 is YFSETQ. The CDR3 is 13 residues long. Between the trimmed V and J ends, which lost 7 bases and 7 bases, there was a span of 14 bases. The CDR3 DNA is TGCGCCAGCGCCGTAAGTGAGGACGGGGAGCTGTTTTTT. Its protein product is CASAVSEDGELFF.

The CDR3 loop reads CASSYSTPTSAQYF. In nucleotides, the CDR3 is TGTGCCAGCAGTTACTCGACGCCGACTAGCGCGCAGTATTTT. The rearrangement links TRBV6-6 to TRBJ2-3; 8 bases map to TRBD2. The CDR3 loop spans 14 amino acids. The trim removed 0 bases at V and 10 bases at J, leaving 6 bases unmatched. CDR1 is MNHNY and CDR2 is SVGAGI in the germline V gene (reference sequence).

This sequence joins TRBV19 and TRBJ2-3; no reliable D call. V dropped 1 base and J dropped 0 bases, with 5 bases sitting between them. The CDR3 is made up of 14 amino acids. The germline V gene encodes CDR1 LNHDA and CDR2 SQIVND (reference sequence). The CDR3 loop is CASSIGQSTDTQYF. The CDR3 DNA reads TGTGCCAGTAGTATAGGACAAAGCACAGATACGCAGTATTTT.

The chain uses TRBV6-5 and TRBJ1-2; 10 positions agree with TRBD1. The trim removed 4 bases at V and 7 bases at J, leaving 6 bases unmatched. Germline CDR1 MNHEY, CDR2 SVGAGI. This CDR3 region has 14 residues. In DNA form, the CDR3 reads TGTGCCAGCAGTTCAGGACAGGGGGAGTTTGGCTACACCTTC. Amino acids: CASSSGQGEFGYTF.

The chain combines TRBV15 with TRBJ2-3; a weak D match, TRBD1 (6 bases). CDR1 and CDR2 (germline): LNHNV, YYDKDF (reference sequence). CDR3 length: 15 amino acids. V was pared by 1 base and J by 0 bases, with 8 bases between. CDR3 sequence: CATSRVDSSTDTQYF. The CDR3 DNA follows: TGTGCCACCAGCAGAGTGGACAGTAGCACAGATACGCAGTATTTT.

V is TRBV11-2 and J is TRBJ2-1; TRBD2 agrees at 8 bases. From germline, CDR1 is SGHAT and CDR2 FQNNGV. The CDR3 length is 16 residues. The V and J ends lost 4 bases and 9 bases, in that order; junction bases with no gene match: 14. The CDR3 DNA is TGTGCCAGCAGCTCAGGTCGGGGGGGGACCGGCGTTGAGCAGTTCTTC. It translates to CASSSGRGGTGVEQFF.

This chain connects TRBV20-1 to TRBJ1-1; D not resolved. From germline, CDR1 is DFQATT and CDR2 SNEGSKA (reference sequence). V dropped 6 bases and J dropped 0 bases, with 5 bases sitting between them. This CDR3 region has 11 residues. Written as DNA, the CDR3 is TGCAGTGCCCCAATGAACACTGAAGCTTTCTTT. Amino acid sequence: CSAPMNTEAFF.

Here the CDR3 reads CASSILPGGPSYEQYF. In DNA form, the CDR3 reads TGTGCCAGCAGCATATTGCCGGGGGGCCCCTCCTACGAGCAGTACTTC. The gene calls are TRBV21-1 and TRBJ2-7; the D call of TRBD2 is as the table states it, not checked on the DNA. TRBV21-1 is reported as a pseudogene. This CDR3 has 16 amino acids.

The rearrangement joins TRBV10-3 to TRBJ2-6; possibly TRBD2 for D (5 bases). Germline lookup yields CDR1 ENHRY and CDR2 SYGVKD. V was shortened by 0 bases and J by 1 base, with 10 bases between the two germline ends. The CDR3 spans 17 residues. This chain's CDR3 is CAISESTRGSGANVLTF. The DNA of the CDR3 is TGTGCCATCAGTGAGTCGACTCGGGGTTCTGGGGCCAACGTCCTGACTTTC.

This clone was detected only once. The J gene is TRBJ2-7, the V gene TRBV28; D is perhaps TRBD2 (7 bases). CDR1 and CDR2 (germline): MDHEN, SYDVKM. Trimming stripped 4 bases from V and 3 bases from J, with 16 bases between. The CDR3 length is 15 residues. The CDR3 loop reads CASSWEGGQNYEQYF. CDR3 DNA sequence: TGTGCCAGCAGTTGGGAGGGAGGACAGAACTACGAGCAGTACTTC.

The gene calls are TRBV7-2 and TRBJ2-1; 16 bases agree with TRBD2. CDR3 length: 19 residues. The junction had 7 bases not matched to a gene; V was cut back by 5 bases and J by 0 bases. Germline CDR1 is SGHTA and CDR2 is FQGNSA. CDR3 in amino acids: CASSRPGLAGGSSYNEQFF. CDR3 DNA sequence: TGTGCCAGCAGCCGGCCGGGACTAGCGGGAGGGAGCTCCTACAATGAGCAGTTCTTC.

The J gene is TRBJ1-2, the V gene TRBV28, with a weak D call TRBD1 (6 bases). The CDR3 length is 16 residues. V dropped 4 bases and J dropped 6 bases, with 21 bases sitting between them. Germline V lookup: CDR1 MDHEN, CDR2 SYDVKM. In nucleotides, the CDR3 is TGTGCCAGCAGTTCAACAGGGATGGGCTTGGGAAATGGCTACACCTTC. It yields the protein CASSSTGMGLGNGYTF.

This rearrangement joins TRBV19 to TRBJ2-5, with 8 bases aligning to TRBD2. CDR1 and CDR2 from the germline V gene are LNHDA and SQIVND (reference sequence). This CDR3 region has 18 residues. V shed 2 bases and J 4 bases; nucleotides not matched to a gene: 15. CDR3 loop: CASSIKSGGGGSGETQYF. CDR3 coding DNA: TGTGCCAGTAGTATAAAGTCGGGGGGGGGCGGGAGTGGAGAGACCCAGTACTTC.

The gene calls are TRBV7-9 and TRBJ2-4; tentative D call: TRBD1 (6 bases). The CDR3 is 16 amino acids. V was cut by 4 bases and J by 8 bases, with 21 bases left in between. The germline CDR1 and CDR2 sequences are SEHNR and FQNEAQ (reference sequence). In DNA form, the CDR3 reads TGTGCCAGCAGCTCTACAAGTGGACAGCCGGCACACATTCAGTACTTC. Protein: CASSSTSGQPAHIQYF.

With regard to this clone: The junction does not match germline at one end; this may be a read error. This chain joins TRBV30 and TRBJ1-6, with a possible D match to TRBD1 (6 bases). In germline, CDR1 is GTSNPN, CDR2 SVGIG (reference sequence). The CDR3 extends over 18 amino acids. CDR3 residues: CVWSVTIGGAFGNSPLHF. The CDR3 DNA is TGTGTCTGGAGTGTAACGATTGGGGGCGCCTTTGGAAATTCACCCCTCCACTTT.

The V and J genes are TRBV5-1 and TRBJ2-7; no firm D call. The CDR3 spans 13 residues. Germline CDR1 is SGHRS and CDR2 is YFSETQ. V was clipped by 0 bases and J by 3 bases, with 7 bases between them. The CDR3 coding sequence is TGCGCCAGCAGCTTGGGTCACGGCTACGAGCAGTACTTC. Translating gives CASSLGHGYEQYF.

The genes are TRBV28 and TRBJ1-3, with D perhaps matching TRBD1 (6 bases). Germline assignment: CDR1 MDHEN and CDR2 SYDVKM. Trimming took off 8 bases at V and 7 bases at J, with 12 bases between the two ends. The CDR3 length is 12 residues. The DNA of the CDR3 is TGTGCCAGCCGAACAGGGAGCAACACCATATATTTT. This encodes CASRTGSNTIYF.

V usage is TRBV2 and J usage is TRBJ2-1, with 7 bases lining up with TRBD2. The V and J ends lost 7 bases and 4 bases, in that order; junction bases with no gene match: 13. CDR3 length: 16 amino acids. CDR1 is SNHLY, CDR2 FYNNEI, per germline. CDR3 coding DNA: TGTGCCAGCACCTCAGGGCGACTAGCCAATTACAATGAGCAGTTCTTC. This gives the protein CASTSGRLANYNEQFF.

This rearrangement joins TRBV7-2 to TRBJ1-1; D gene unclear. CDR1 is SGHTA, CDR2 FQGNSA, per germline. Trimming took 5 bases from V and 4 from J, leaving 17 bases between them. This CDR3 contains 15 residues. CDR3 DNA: TGTGCCAGCAGCAGCCCATACCTAGTAGGCACTGAAGCTTTCTTT. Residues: CASSSPYLVGTEAFF.

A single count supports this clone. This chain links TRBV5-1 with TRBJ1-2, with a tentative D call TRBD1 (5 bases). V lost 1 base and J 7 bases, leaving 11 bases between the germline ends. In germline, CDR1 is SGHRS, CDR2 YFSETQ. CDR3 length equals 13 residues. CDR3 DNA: TGCGCCAGCAGCTTGTGGGGCCCTCGTGGCTACACCTTC. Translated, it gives CASSLWGPRGYTF. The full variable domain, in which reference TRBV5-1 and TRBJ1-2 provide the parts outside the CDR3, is KAGVTQTPRYLIKTRGQQVTLSCSPISGHRSVSWYQQTPGQGLQFLFEYFSETQRNKGNFPGRFSGRQFSNSRSEMNVSTLELGDSALYLCASSLWGPRGYTFGSGTRLTVV.